This TCR beta chain originates from a study of T-cell reconstitution after alpha-beta-depleted transplantation in children (dated by TCRdb to about 2016). General notes on the study: The study quantitatively tracked T-cell immune reconstitution after TCRalphabeta/CD19-depleted allogeneic hematopoietic cell transplantation in children using TCR repertoire profiling.

This clonotype came up many times. The antigen it binds to is not known. Per-nucleotide qualities are absent, and no much larger clonotype sits a single base away. The CDR3, cysteine through phenylalanine, is 14 amino acids long. Only CDR3 DNA remains: 42 bases, in frame from the first base. V gives up 0 bases and J gives up 5 bases, and the segment between their germline ends measures 14 bases. From the germline V gene (reference sequence), CDR1 is DFQATT and CDR2 is SNEGSKA. The library was produced with PCR. The sequencing machine was an Illumina HiSeq 2500. TCR libraries were prepared with molecular barcoding, using unique molecular identifiers to normalize TCRbeta repertoire quantification. TCRdb reprocessing: public reads trimmed at Q25 with fastp, clones called with MiXCR, in-frame beta chains kept. Every entry covers one CDR3 protein and lists the most common genes and DNA from its rows. The sample contains roughly 400,000 distinct CDR3 sequences, about a fifth of them found a single time. In total, the top ten clones hold approximately 3.8% of the sample.

This material consisted of PBMCs from the stem cell graft donor, taken from the stem cell graft. This receptor chain uses TRBV20-1 and TRBJ2-7; the D gene identity is not certain. The TCR originated in a human donor who donated a stem cell graft to a child with acute myeloid leukemia. The CDR3 protein is CSARERAGWDEQYF. The bases are TGCAGTGCTAGAGAACGGGCCGGATGGGACGAGCAGTACTTC.